The present T cell receptor beta chain was sequenced within a study of blood T cell repertoires in COVID-19. Study-wide background: Whether acute or convalescent, the COVID-19 samples came from the United States, Italy and Spain.

This clone has just a few counts. Measured with immunoSEQ multiplex PCR; TCRdb has only the in-frame clones, and not every one. The sample records more than 300,000 clones, roughly 80% being singletons. Individuals drawn from approximately 26 US areas were about 18 to 100 years old. Allocation to cohorts depended on clinical history reported by the participants. The source of this sequence is a woman aged 50 to 60 who had recovered from COVID-19. Sequenced sample: PBMCs or T cells enriched from blood (not recorded which).

The CDR3 sequence is CASNTGGSGVYNEQFF. The DNA of the CDR3 is TGTGCCAGCAACACAGGGGGGAGCGGGGTTTACAATGAGCAGTTCTTC. The V gene is TRBV9, the J gene TRBJ2-1, with TRBD1 as a possible D gene (8 bases). The germline gives CDR1 SGDLS, CDR2 YYNGEE. The CDR3 runs to 16 residues. V gave up 6 bases and J gave up 4 bases, with 20 bases separating them.